This T cell receptor beta chain was observed in a study of beta chain features in type 1 diabetes. The investigators reverse transcribed all of the isolated RNA, so they sequenced expressed TCRB transcripts. The method was immunoSEQ multiplex PCR; TCRdb's version includes in-frame clones alone and lacks a portion of them. The sample yields 250,000 to 300,000 clones, roughly a quarter seen once. Sampling consisted of one heparinised blood draw per donor, averaging about 116 mL. Staining for CD45RO/CCR7/CD25/CD127/CD95/CD27 allowed sorting of CD4+ naive, central memory, regulatory and stem cell-like memory cells. Sorted cells reached over 95% purity in every population. Per the germline V gene, CDR1 is SNHLY and CDR2 is FYNNEI. V dropped 1 base and J dropped 8 bases, with 26 bases sitting between them. CDR3 size: 18 residues. In regard to this clone: The antigen is not known.

Study results and caveats: A moderate, significant TCRB CDR3 shortening appeared in type 1 diabetes across four CD4+ subsets. A greater similarity of naive, central memory and Treg TCRB repertoires was seen among patients than among healthy donors.

Specimen: naive CD4+ T cells from blood. The clonotype was recovered from a woman in her thirties with type 1 diabetes. The chain recombines TRBV2 with TRBJ1-2; D gene uncertain. Here the CDR3 DNA reads TGTGCCAGCAGTGAAGGAATCGGGATAGGGCGTAATACGGGCGGCTACACCTTC. Amino acid sequence: CASSEGIGIGRNTGGYTF.